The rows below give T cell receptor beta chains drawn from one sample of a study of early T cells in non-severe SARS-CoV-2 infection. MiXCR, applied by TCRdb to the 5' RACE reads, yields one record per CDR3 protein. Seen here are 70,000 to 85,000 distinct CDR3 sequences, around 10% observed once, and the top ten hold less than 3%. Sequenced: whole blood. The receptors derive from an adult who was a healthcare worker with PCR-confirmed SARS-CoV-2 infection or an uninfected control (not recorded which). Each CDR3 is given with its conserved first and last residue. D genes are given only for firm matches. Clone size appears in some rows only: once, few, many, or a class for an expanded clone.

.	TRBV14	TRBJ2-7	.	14	TGTGCCAGCAGCCGCACTTTAAGGTCCTACGAGCAGTACTTC	CASSRTLRSYEQYF
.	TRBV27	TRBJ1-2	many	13	TGTGCCAGCAGTTTATCTGGTCCCACAGGCTACACCTTC	CASSLSGPTGYTF
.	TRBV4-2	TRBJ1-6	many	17	TGTGCCAGCAGCATAGGGTGGTCGGGGGCCCAGGGTGTAACCCTCCACTTT	CASSIGWSGAQGVTLHF
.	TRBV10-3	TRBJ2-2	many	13	TGTGCCATCCAGGGTGGTAACACCGGGGAGCTGTTTTTT	CAIQGGNTGELFF
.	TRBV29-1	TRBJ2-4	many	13	TGCAGCGTTGGCCAAGTCGCCAAAAACATTCAGTACTTC	CSVGQVAKNIQYF
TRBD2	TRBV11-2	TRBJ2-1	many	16	TGTGCCAGCAGCGGTACCGGGGGGAATCTTGACAATGAGCAGTTCTTC	CASSGTGGNLDNEQFF
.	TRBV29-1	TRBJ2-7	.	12	TGCAGCGTTGAAAAGGGGGTTGACGAGCAGTACTTC	CSVEKGVDEQYF
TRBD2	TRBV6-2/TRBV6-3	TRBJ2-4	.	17	TGTGCCAGCAGTTGGGCTAGCGGGGTCCTAGCCAAAAACATTCAGTACTTC	CASSWASGVLAKNIQYF
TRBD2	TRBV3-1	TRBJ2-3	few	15	TGTGCCAGCAGCCGATCGGGGGGGGCAGAAGATACGCAGTATTTT	CASSRSGGAEDTQYF
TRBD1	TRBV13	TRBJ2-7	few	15	TGTGCCAGCAGCTTCTGGGACAGGAATATCAACGAGCAGTACTTC	CASSFWDRNINEQYF
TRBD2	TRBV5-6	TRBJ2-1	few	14	TGTGCCAGCTGGGGACTAGCCTCCCCCAATGAGCAGTTCTTC	CASWGLASPNEQFF
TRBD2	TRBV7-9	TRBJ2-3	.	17	TGTGCCAGCAGCCCCGGGGCGGCTAGCGGAAGCACAGATACGCAGTATTTT	CASSPGAASGSTDTQYF
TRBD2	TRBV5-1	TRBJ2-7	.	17	TGCGCCAGCAGCTTCGGACTAGCGGGGAAACTTTCCTACGAGCAGTACTTC	CASSFGLAGKLSYEQYF
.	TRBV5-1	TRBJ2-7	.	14	TGCGCCAGCAGCTTGGCCAGGTCCTCTTCCGAGCAGTACTTC	CASSLARSSSEQYF
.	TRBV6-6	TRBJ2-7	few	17	TGTGCCAGCAGTTACTCGTTTTTCGGGGATGTAGGGAATGAGCAGTACTTC	CASSYSFFGDVGNEQYF
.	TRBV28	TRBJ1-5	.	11	TGTGCCACCGCCCGGGGGGAGCCCCAGCATTTT	CATARGEPQHF
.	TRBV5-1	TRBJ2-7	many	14	TGCGCCAGCAACCCGGGACCGGATTACTCCGAGCAGTACTTC	CASNPGPDYSEQYF
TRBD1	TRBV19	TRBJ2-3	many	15	TGTGCCAGTAGTATAGGAGGGGGCGGCACAGATACGCAGTATTTT	CASSIGGGGTDTQYF
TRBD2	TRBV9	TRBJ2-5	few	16	TGTGCCAGCAGCGTAGATCAGACTAGCAGGCAAGAGACCCAGTACTTC	CASSVDQTSRQETQYF
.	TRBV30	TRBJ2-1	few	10	TGTGCCTGGAGTGCACGTGAGCAGTTCTTC	CAWSAREQFF
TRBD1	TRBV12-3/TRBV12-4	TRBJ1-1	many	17	TGTGCCAGCAGTTTCAGCGCCGGGCAGGGGGGAATGACTGAAGCTTTCTTT	CASSFSAGQGGMTEAFF
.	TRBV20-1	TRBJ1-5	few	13	TGCAGTGCTAGGGGTCCGAGGAATCAGCCCCAGCATTTT	CSARGPRNQPQHF
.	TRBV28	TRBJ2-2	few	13	TGTGCCAGCAGTTCACTTAGGGCCGGGGAGCTGTTTTTT	CASSSLRAGELFF